This T cell receptor beta chain was observed in a study of memory CD4+ T cells and cytomegalovirus serostatus. Findings and caveats of the study: CMV serostatus prediction reached median AUC about 0.95, or 0.9 with US-trained model.

Repertoires were generated with immunoSEQ multiplex PCR, while TCRdb's copy carries only in-frame clones and drops some. This sample has about 60,000 clones; around three quarters occur once, and the top ten carry almost 0.55%. Trimming took off 0 bases at V and 8 bases at J, with 2 bases between the two ends. The CDR3 contains 11 residues. Germline V CDR1 and CDR2: SGHTA, FQGNSA. The sort gate was single viable CD3+CD4+CD8-CD45RO+ cells for memory CD4+ T cells. In the case of this clone: Antigen specificity is unknown.

The genes are TRBV7-2 and TRBJ2-1; no definite D call. The sequencing sample was made of memory CD4+ T cells from blood. This clonotype was obtained from an adult in good health and CMV-seronegative. Some clones in this sample may be carry-over from other donors' samples. CDR3 in amino acids: CASSLAYEQFF. CDR3 sequence (DNA): TGTGCCAGCAGCTTAGCTTATGAGCAGTTCTTC.